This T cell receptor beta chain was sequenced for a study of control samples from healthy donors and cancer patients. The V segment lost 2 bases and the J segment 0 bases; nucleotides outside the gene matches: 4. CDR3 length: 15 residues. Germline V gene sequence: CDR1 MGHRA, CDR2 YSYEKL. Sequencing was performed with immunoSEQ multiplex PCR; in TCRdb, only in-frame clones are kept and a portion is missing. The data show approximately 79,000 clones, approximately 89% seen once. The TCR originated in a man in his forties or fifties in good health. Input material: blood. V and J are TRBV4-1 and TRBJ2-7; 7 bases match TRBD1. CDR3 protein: CASSQKTGYSYEQYF. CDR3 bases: TGCGCCAGCAGCCAAAAGACAGGGTACTCCTACGAGCAGTACTTC.